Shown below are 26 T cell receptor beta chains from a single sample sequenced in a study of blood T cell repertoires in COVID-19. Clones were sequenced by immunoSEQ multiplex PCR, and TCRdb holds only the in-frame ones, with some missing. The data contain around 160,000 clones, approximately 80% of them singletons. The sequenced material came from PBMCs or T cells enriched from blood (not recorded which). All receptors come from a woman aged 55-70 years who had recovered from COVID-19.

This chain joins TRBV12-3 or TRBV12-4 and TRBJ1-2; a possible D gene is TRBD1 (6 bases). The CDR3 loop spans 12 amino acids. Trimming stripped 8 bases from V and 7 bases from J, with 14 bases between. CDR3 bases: TGTGCCAGCGCCCGGGGGGCCCTTGGCTACACCTTC. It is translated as CASARGALGYTF.

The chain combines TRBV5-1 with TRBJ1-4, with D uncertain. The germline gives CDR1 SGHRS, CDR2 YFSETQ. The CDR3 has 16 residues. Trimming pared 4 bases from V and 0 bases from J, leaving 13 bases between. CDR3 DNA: TGCGCCAGCAGCACGGGAAAGGGCCCAACTAATGAAAAACTGTTTTTT. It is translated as CASSTGKGPTNEKLFF.

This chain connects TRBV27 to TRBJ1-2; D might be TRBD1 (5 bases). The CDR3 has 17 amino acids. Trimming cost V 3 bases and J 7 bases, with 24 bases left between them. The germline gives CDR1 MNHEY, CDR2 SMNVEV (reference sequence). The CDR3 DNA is TGTGCCAGCAGTTTGAAACCGCAAGACAGTTCGGTATCTGGCTACACCTTC. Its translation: CASSLKPQDSSVSGYTF.

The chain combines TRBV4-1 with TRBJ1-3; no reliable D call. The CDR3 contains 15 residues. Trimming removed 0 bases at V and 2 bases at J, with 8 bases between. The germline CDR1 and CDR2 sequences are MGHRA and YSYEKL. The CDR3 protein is CASSQDEGTGNTIYF. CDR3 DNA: TGCGCCAGCAGCCAAGACGAGGGTACTGGAAACACCATATATTTT.

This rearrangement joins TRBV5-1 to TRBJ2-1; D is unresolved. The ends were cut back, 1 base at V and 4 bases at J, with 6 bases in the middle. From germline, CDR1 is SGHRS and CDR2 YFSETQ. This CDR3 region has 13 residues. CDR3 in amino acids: CASSLLPYNEQFF. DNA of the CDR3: TGCGCCAGCAGCTTGCTTCCGTACAATGAGCAGTTCTTC.

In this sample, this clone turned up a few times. CDR3 bases: TGTGCCAGCTGCCTAGCGGGGGGCTCCTACAATGAGCAGTTCTTC. Translation: CASCLAGGSYNEQFF. This chain uses TRBV6-5 with TRBJ2-1; TRBD2 agrees at 11 bases. Per the germline V gene, CDR1 is MNHEY and CDR2 is SVGAGI. This CDR3 is 15 amino acids long. V was pared by 8 bases and J by 0 bases, with 3 bases of the junction left unmatched.

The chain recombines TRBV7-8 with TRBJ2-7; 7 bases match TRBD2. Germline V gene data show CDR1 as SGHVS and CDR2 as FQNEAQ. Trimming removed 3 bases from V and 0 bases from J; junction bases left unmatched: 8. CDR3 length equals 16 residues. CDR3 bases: TGTGCCAGCAGCTTTACCTTCCGGGGGGACTCCTACGAGCAGTACTTC. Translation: CASSFTFRGDSYEQYF. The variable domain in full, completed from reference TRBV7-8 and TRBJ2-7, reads GAGVSQSPRYKVAKRGQDVALRCDPISGHVSLFWYQQALGQGPEFLTYFQNEAQLDKSGLPSDRFFAERPEGSVSTLKIQRTQQEDSAVYLCASSFTFRGDSYEQYFGPGTRLTVT.

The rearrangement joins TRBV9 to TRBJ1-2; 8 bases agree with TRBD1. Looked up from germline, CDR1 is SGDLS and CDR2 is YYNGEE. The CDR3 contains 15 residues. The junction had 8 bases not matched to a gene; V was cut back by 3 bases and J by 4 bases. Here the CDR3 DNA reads TGTGCCAGCAGCGGGTTCCGGGACAGGTCCTATGGCTACACCTTC. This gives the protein CASSGFRDRSYGYTF.

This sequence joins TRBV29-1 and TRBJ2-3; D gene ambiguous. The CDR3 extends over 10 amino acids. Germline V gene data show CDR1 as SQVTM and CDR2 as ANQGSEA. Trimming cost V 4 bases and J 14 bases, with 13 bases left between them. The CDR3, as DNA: TGCAGCGTTGGAGCCCCTAAGATGTATTTT. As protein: CSVGAPKMYF.

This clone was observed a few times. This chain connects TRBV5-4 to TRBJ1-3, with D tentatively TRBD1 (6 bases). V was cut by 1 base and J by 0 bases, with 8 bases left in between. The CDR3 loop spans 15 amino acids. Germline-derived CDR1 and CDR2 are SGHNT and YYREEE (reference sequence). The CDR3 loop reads CASSLTGYSGNTIYF. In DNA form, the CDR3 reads TGTGCCAGCAGCTTGACAGGGTACTCTGGAAACACCATATATTTT. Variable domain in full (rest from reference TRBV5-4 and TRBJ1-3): ETGVTQSPTHLIKTRGQQVTLRCSSQSGHNTVSWYQQALGQGPQFIFQYYREEENGRGNFPPRFSGLQFPNYSSELNVNALELDDSALYLCASSLTGYSGNTIYFGEGSWLTVV.

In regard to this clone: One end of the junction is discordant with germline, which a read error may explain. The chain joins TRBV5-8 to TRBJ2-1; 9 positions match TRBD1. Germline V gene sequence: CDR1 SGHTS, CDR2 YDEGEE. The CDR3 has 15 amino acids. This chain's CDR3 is CASSRDRVPYNEQFF. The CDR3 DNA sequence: TGTGCCAGCAGCCGGGACAGGGTTCCCTATAATGAGCAGTTCTTC.

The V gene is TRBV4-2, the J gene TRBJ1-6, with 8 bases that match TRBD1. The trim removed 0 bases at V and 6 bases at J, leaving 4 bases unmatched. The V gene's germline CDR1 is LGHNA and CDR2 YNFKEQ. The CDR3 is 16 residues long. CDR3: CASSQETGVINSPLHF. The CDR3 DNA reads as TGTGCCAGCAGCCAAGAGACAGGGGTGATTAATTCACCCCTCCACTTT.

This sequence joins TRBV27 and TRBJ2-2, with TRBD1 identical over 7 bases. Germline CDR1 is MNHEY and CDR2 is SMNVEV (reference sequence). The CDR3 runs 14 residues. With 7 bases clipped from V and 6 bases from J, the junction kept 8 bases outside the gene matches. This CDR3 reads CASKRQGSSGELFF. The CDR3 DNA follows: TGTGCCAGCAAGAGACAGGGTTCGTCCGGGGAGCTGTTTTTT.

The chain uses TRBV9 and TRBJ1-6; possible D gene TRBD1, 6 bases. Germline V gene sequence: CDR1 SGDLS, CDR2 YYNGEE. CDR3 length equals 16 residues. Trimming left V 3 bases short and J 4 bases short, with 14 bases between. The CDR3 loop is CASSDRRQAYNSPLHF. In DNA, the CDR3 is TGTGCCAGCAGCGACCGGAGACAGGCGTATAATTCACCCCTCCACTTT. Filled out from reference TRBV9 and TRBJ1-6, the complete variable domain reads DSGVTQTPKHLITATGQRVTLRCSPRSGDLSVYWYQQSLDQGLQFLIQYYNGEERAKGNILERFSAQQFPDLHSELNLSSLELGDSALYFCASSDRRQAYNSPLHFGNGTRLTVT.

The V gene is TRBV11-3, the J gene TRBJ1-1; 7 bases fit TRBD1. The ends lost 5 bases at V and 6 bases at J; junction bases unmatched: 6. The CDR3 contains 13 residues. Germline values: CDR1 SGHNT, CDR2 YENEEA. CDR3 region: CASSPTGVAEAFF. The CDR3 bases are TGTGCCAGCAGCCCCACAGGGGTCGCTGAAGCTTTCTTT.

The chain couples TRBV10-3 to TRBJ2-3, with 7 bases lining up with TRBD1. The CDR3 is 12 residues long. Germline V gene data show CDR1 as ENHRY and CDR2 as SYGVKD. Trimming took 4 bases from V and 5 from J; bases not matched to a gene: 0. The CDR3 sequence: CAISAGGDTQYF. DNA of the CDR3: TGTGCCATCAGTGCAGGGGGAGATACGCAGTATTTT.

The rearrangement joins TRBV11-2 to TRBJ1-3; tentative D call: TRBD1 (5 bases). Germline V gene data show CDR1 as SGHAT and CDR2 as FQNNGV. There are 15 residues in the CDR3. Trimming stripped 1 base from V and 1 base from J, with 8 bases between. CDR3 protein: CASSLGRGSGNTIYF. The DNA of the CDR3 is TGTGCCAGCAGCTTAGGTCGGGGGTCTGGAAACACCATATATTTT.

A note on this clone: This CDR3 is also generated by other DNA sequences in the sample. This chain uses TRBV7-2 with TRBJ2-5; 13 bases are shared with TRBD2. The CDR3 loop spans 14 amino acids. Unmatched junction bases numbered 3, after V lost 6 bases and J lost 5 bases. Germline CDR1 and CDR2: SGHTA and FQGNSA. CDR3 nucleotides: TGTGCCAGCAGTTTGGGACTAGCGGGGGAGACCCAGTACTTC. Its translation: CASSLGLAGETQYF.

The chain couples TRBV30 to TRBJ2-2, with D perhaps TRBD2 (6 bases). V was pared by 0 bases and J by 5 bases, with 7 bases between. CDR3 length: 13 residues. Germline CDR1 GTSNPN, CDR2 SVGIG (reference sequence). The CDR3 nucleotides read TGTGCCTGGAGTGTGGAGGGGACCGGGGAGCTGTTTTTT. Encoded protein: CAWSVEGTGELFF. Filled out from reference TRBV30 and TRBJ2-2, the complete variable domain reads SQTIHQWPATLVQPVGSPLSLECTVEGTSNPNLYWYRQAAGRGLQLLFYSVGIGQISSEVPQNLSASRPQDRQFILSSKKLLLSDSGFYLCAWSVEGTGELFFGEGSRLTVL.

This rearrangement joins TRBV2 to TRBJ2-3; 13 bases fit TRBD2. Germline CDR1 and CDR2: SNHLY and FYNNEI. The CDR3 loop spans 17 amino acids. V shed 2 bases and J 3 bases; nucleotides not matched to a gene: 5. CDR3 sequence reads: CASSELTSGGTTDTQYF. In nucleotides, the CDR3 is TGTGCCAGCAGTGAACTGACTAGCGGGGGGACGACAGATACGCAGTATTTT.

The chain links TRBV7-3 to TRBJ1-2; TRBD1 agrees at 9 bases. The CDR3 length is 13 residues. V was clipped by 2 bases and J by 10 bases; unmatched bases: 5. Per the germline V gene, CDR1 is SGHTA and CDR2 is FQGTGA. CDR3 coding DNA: TGTGCCAGCAGCTTAGTGGGACAGGGTAACTACACCTTC. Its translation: CASSLVGQGNYTF.

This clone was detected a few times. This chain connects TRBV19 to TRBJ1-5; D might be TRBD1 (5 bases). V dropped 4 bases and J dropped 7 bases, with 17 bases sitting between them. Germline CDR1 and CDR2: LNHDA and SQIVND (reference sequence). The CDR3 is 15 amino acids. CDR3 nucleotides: TGTGCCAGTAGTACCCAAAGCGGGGGAAGGCAGCCCCAGCATTTT. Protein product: CASSTQSGGRQPQHF.

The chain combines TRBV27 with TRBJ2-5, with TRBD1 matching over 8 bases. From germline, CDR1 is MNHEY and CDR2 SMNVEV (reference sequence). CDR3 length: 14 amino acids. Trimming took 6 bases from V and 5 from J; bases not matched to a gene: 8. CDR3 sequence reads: CASRAGGSRETQYF. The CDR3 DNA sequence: TGTGCCAGCAGAGCAGGGGGCTCGAGGGAGACCCAGTACTTC.

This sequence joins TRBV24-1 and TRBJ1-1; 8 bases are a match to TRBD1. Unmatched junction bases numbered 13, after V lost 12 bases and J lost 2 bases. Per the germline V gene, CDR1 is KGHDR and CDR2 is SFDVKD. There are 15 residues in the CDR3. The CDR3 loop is CASRTGPFGNTEAFF. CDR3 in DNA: TGTGCCTCAAGGACAGGGCCCTTTGGCAACACTGAAGCTTTCTTT.

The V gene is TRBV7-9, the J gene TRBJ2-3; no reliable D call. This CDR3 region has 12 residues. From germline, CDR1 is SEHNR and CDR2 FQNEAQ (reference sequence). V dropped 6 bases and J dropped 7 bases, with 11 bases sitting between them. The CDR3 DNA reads TGTGCCAGCAGTTCGACTGAAAATACGCAGTATTTT. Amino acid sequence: CASSSTENTQYF.

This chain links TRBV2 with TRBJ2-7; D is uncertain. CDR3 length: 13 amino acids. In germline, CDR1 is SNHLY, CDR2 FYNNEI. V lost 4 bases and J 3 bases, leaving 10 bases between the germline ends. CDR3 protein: CASSGVFGYEQYF. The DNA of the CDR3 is TGTGCCAGCAGTGGCGTATTTGGCTACGAGCAGTACTTC. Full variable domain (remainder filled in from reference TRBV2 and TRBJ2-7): EPEVTQTPSHQVTQMGQEVILRCVPISNHLYFYWYRQILGQKVEFLVSFYNNEISEKSEIFDDQFSVERPDGSNFTLKIRSTKLEDSAMYFCASSGVFGYEQYFGPGTRLTVT.